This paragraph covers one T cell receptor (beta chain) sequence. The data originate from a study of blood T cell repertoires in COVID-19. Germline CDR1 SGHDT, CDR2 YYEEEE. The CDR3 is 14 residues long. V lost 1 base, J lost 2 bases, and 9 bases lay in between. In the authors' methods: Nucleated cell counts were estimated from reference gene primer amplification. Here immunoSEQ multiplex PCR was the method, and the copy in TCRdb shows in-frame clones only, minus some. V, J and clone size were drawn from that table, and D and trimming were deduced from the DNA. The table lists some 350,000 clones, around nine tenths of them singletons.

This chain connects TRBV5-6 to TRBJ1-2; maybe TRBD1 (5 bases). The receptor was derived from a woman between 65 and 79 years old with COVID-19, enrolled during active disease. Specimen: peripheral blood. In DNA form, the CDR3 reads TGTGCCAGCAGCTTGACAGGATGGAACTATGGCTACACCTTC. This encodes CASSLTGWNYGYTF.